The 27 T cell receptor beta chains below were found in one sample sequenced in a study of regulatory T cells in long-lasting Graves disease. The time point is: persistent/refractory GD, antithyroid drugs over 5 years with positive TRAb. Generation of the TCR library employed RNA extracted from PBMCs. For TCR beta, libraries came from iRepertoire HTBI primers and Arm-PCR of CDR3 regions. MiXCR was run by TCRdb on the multiplex PCR reads, yielding one entry per CDR3 protein. The sample includes around 400,000 distinct CDR3 sequences, around 20% seen only once; the top ten take about 13%. The sequenced sample was peripheral blood mononuclear cells (PBMCs), obtained when the disease was refractory, from a patient treated with antithyroid drugs. Receptor source: a female donor with Graves disease.

This chain uses TRBV5-1 with TRBJ2-7; no clear D. CDR1 SGHRS and CDR2 YFSETQ come from the germline V gene. CDR3 size: 15 residues. Trimming took 2 bases from V and 0 from J, leaving 12 bases between them. CDR3 in DNA: TGCGCCAGCAGCTTCGACGGGTCGAGCTCCTACGAGCAGTACTTC. It encodes CASSFDGSSSYEQYF.

There are a few counts of this clonotype. The chain has TRBV5-6 and TRBJ2-7; perhaps D is TRBD1 or TRBD2 (5 bases each). Between the trimmed V and J ends, which lost 4 bases and 6 bases, there was a span of 14 bases. This CDR3 is 13 amino acids long. Germline CDR1 SGHDT, CDR2 YYEEEE. The CDR3 sequence: CASSRDALGEQYF. The CDR3 DNA reads as TGTGCCAGCAGCCGGGACGCCCTGGGCGAGCAGTACTTC.

This chain connects TRBV3-1 to TRBJ2-1, with 11 bases lining up with TRBD2. V dropped 1 base and J dropped 0; count of bases not matched to a gene: 8. There are 19 residues in the CDR3. Germline loops: CDR1 LGHDT, CDR2 YNNKEL (reference sequence). CDR3 sequence (DNA): TGTGCCAGCAGCCAAGGGGGACTAGCGGAAATGAGCTCCTACAATGAGCAGTTCTTC. Translating it yields CASSQGGLAEMSSYNEQFF.

This clonotype came up a few times. At one end the junction does not follow the germline gene, possibly because of a read error. The chain couples TRBV28 to TRBJ1-6; 8 bases are a match to TRBD1. CDR1 and CDR2 from the germline V gene are MDHEN and SYDVKM. This CDR3 contains 15 residues. Here the CDR3 reads CAGSWGTGKESPLHF. DNA of the CDR3: TGTGCCGGCAGTTGGGGGACAGGAAAGGAATCACCCCTCCACTTT.

This chain connects TRBV28 to TRBJ2-3; 7 bases are a match to TRBD2. After removal of 5 bases from V and 4 bases from J, the junction contained 3 bases not matched to a gene. The V gene's germline CDR1 is MDHEN and CDR2 SYDVKM. The CDR3 totals 13 residues. The CDR3 coding sequence is TGTGCCAGCAGTAGCCTAGCGGCAGATACGCAGTATTTT. Translation gives CASSSLAADTQYF. The full variable domain, completed using reference TRBV28 and TRBJ2-3, is DVKVTQSSRYLVKRTGEKVFLECVQDMDHENMFWYRQDPGLGLRLIYFSYDVKMKEKGDIPEGYSVSREKKERFSLILESASTNQTSMYLCASSSLAADTQYFGPGTRLTVL.

In this sample, this clonotype turned up many times. This sequence joins TRBV5-6 and TRBJ1-2, with TRBD1 as a possible D gene (6 bases). Germline V CDR1 and CDR2: SGHDT, YYEEEE. Trimming left V 1 base short and J 8 bases short, with 15 bases between. The CDR3 covers 14 residues. The CDR3 here is CASSLQGRDGGYTF. CDR3 bases: TGTGCCAGCAGCTTGCAGGGGCGTGACGGGGGCTACACCTTC. Full variable domain (outside the CDR3, taken from reference TRBV5-6 and TRBJ1-2): DAGVTQSPTHLIKTRGQQVTLRCSPKSGHDTVSWYQQALGQGPQFIFQYYEEEERQRGNFPDRFSGHQFPNYSSELNVNALLLGDSALYLCASSLQGRDGGYTFGSGTRLTVV.

This clonotype was observed at least ten times. The chain links TRBV20-1 to TRBJ2-5; the D is unclear. Germline V lookup: CDR1 DFQATT, CDR2 SNEGSKA (reference sequence). The CDR3 contains 12 residues. V dropped 0 bases and J dropped 7 bases, with 9 bases sitting between them. CDR3 protein: CSAREMGGTQYF. CDR3 coding DNA: TGCAGTGCTAGAGAGATGGGTGGGACCCAGTACTTC.

This clonotype was counted at least ten times. The V call is TRBV3-1, the J call TRBJ2-5; D ambiguous. Germline assignment: CDR1 LGHDT and CDR2 YNNKEL (reference sequence). V was cut by 0 bases and J by 2 bases, with 7 bases left in between. The CDR3 is made up of 14 amino acids. In DNA form, the CDR3 reads TGTGCCAGCAGCCAAGAGAGAAGGCAAGAGACCCAGTACTTC. Translating it yields CASSQERRQETQYF.

The V gene is TRBV5-4, the J gene TRBJ2-7; 8 bases match TRBD2. Losses at the gene ends were 1 base for V and 2 bases for J; bases not matched to a gene: 17. This CDR3 is 19 amino acids long. CDR1 SGHNT and CDR2 YYREEE come from the germline V gene (reference sequence). The CDR3 nucleotides are TGTGCCAGCAGCTTGCAGCCGGGTTCGAGCGGGAGTGTGGCCTACGAGCAGTACTTC. Translation: CASSLQPGSSGSVAYEQYF.

There are many counts of this clonotype. J is TRBJ1-2 and V is TRBV7-2; possible D gene TRBD1, 6 bases. The germline CDR1 and CDR2 sequences are SGHTA and FQGNSA. The CDR3 runs 11 residues. V lost 4 bases to trimming and J lost 13 bases, with 13 bases between them. CDR3 loop: CASSSQGAPTF. DNA for the CDR3: TGTGCCAGCAGCTCACAGGGCGCCCCCACCTTC.

V is TRBV5-1 and J is TRBJ2-3; 13 bases match TRBD2. From germline, CDR1 is SGHRS and CDR2 YFSETQ. This CDR3 has 15 amino acids. J lost 6 bases, V lost 5 bases, and 6 bases had no gene match. As DNA, the CDR3 is TGCGCCAGCAGGCTGACTAGCGGGAGGCCGGATACGCAGTATTTT. As protein: CASRLTSGRPDTQYF.

This clonotype was detected only a few times. The genes are TRBV19 and TRBJ1-5, with D possibly TRBD1 on 6 matching bases. Trimming stripped 3 bases from V and 6 bases from J, with 18 bases between. Germline V gene sequence: CDR1 LNHDA, CDR2 SQIVND (reference sequence). The CDR3 is 16 residues long. The CDR3 DNA sequence: TGTGCCAGTAGTATGGTAATGGGGGCGGTTGGTCAGCCCCAGCATTTT. It encodes CASSMVMGAVGQPQHF.

This clonotype was seen a handful of times. The gene calls are TRBV14 and TRBJ2-2, with 8 bases matching TRBD2. The CDR3 extends over 17 amino acids. Germline V CDR1 and CDR2: SGHDN, FVKESK. V was clipped by 1 base and J by 4 bases; unmatched bases: 8. Here the CDR3 DNA reads TGTGCCAGCAGCCAAGTGTCGGGAGGGGCGGTCACCGGGGAGCTGTTTTTT. Protein product: CASSQVSGGAVTGELFF.

About this clonotype itself: Since a much larger clone is just one base distant, this may be a read error. The final CDR3 position lacks the conserved phenylalanine or tryptophan, pointing to a likely read error. V is TRBV28 and J is TRBJ1-6, with D unresolved. This CDR3 comprises 16 residues. Germline loops: CDR1 MDHEN, CDR2 SYDVKM. The V gene lost 7 bases and the J gene lost 6 bases, with 19 bases spanning the gap. The chain's CDR3 is CASTAPGEDSNSPLHS. The CDR3 coding sequence is TGTGCCAGCACCGCTCCGGGAGAAGATAGTAATTCACCCCTCCACTCT.

This clonotype showed up many times. The CDR3 region has the DNA TGTGCCAGCAGGGGGAGGGGTCTCGTCTCCTACGAGCAGTACTTC. Protein sequence: CASRGRGLVSYEQYF. The rearrangement links TRBV28 to TRBJ2-7, with TRBD2 identical over 7 bases. This CDR3 spans 15 amino acids. CDR1 is MDHEN, CDR2 SYDVKM, per germline. With 6 bases clipped from V and 0 bases from J, the junction kept 8 bases outside the gene matches.

This clonotype was recorded many times. The V call is TRBV28, the J call TRBJ2-2, with TRBD1 as a possible D gene (6 bases). V dropped 4 bases and J dropped 1 base, with 13 bases sitting between them. CDR1 is MDHEN and CDR2 is SYDVKM in the germline V gene. This CDR3 is 16 amino acids long. CDR3 protein: CASSSSDRQNTGELFF. CDR3 DNA: TGTGCCAGCAGTTCCTCGGACAGACAGAACACCGGGGAGCTGTTTTTT.

This clonotype has at least ten counts. The J gene is TRBJ2-5, the V gene TRBV7-3, with TRBD1 matching over 7 bases. Germline-derived CDR1 and CDR2 are SGHTA and FQGTGA. CDR3 length: 14 amino acids. The junction had 4 bases not matched to a gene; V was cut back by 3 bases and J by 3 bases. CDR3 protein: CASSFAGGEETQYF. The CDR3 DNA is TGTGCCAGCAGCTTCGCAGGGGGAGAAGAGACCCAGTACTTC.

This rearrangement joins TRBV2 to TRBJ2-1; D ambiguous. Per germline, CDR1 SNHLY and CDR2 FYNNEI. This CDR3 comprises 15 residues. Trimming took off 0 bases at V and 0 bases at J, with 6 bases between the two ends. In nucleotides, the CDR3 is TGTGCCAGCAGTGAAGCCGTGAGCTCCTACAATGAGCAGTTCTTC. Encoded protein: CASSEAVSSYNEQFF.

This clonotype was recorded at least ten times. V usage is TRBV29-1 and J usage is TRBJ2-2; no firm D call. Germline V gene data show CDR1 as SQVTM and CDR2 as ANQGSEA. V was trimmed by 1 base and J by 0 bases, leaving 6 bases between them. The CDR3 sequence is 14 residues long. The CDR3 nucleotides are TGCAGCGTTGAAGTCTACGCGAACACCGGGGAGCTGTTTTTT. This codes for CSVEVYANTGELFF.

This clonotype has a handful of counts. The V call is TRBV28, the J call TRBJ2-2, with D perhaps TRBD1 (5 bases). V lost 10 bases to trimming and J lost 7 bases, with 13 bases between them. The CDR3 is 12 residues long. Germline CDR1 MDHEN, CDR2 SYDVKM. CDR3 bases: TGTGCCACTATAGGGGAAGTCGGGGAGCTGTTTTTT. This translates into CATIGEVGELFF.

This clonotype was observed at least ten times. The chain joins TRBV28 to TRBJ1-2; 7 bases fit TRBD1. This CDR3 is 14 amino acids long. In germline, CDR1 is MDHEN, CDR2 SYDVKM. The trim removed 1 base at V and 2 bases at J, leaving 1 base unmatched. The DNA for the CDR3 is TGTGCCAGCAGTTTATCGGGACAGAACTATGGCTACACCTTC. It translates to CASSLSGQNYGYTF.

This clonotype was observed a few times. The V gene is TRBV6-2 or TRBV6-3, the J gene TRBJ2-7, with 11 bases lining up with TRBD2. This CDR3 is built from 17 residues. Trimming removed 2 bases from V and 0 bases from J; junction bases left unmatched: 6. Looked up from germline, CDR1 is MNHEY and CDR2 is SVGEGT. The CDR3 protein is CASSYLLAGGSSYEQYF. The CDR3 region has the DNA TGTGCCAGCAGTTACCTGCTAGCGGGAGGATCCTCCTACGAGCAGTACTTC.

This clonotype has at least ten counts. This chain uses TRBV12-3 or TRBV12-4 with TRBJ2-2; possible D gene TRBD1, 5 bases. V was clipped by 3 bases and J by 4 bases, with 15 bases between them. CDR3 length: 16 residues. In DNA form, the CDR3 reads TGTGCCAGCAGTTTCCGGGCAGGGTCGGGCACCGGGGAGCTGTTTTTT. Encoded protein: CASSFRAGSGTGELFF.

This clonotype was seen just once. This may be a read error: a much more frequent sequence differs by one nucleotide. The rearrangement links TRBV19 to TRBJ2-7; D may be TRBD1 (6 bases). In germline, CDR1 is LNHDA, CDR2 SQIVND (reference sequence). The CDR3 has 14 residues. CDR3 protein: CAGRGRDTAYEQYF. CDR3 nucleotides: TGTGCAGGTCGGGGCAGGGACACAGCCTACGAGCAGTACTTC.

The chain uses TRBV5-1 and TRBJ1-6; TRBD1 matches 9 bases. CDR1 is SGHRS and CDR2 is YFSETQ in the germline V gene. The CDR3 runs to 15 residues. Trimming removed 4 bases from V and 14 bases from J; junction bases left unmatched: 13. CDR3 in amino acids: CASSPDPRQGVTLHF. CDR3 coding DNA: TGCGCCAGCAGCCCGGACCCTCGACAGGGGGTCACCCTCCACTTT.

J is TRBJ2-3 and V is TRBV7-9; D may be TRBD2 (5 bases). The germline CDR1 and CDR2 sequences are SEHNR and FQNEAQ (reference sequence). The CDR3 runs to 14 residues. Trimming took off 7 bases at V and 1 base at J, with 12 bases between the two ends. The DNA of the CDR3 is TGTGCCAGCACCCTACTCGGGGGCACAGATACGCAGTATTTT. Residues: CASTLLGGTDTQYF.

This clonotype has only a few counts. J is TRBJ2-2 and V is TRBV6-1; 10 bases align to TRBD1. Germline V lookup: CDR1 MNHNS, CDR2 SASEGT. V lost 5 bases to trimming and J lost 7 bases; unmatched junction nucleotides: 7. The CDR3 covers 15 residues. CDR3 protein: CASSLGTGEDGELFF. Written as DNA, the CDR3 is TGTGCCAGCAGTTTAGGGACAGGGGAGGACGGGGAGCTGTTTTTT.